These T cell receptor beta chains were read from a single sample in a study of blood T cell repertoires in COVID-19. The method was immunoSEQ multiplex PCR; TCRdb's version includes in-frame clones alone and lacks a portion of them. The table has some 97,000 clones, around nine tenths seen once; the top ten hold around 5.7%. Sequenced: peripheral blood. Every receptor here comes from a man between 65 and 85 years old with acute or convalescent COVID-19. The CDR3 runs from the conserved cysteine through the conserved F or W. A D gene is named only where the DNA matches it firmly. Expanded clones are given a class, and other clones once, few, many or no size at all.

abundance	v_gene	d_gene	j_gene	CDR3nt	CDR3aa
.	TRBV4-2	.	TRBJ1-2	TGTGCCAGCAGCCAAGTGAGGGACTACACCTTC	CASSQVRDYTF
.	TRBV6-5	.	TRBJ1-3	TGTGCCAGCAGTTCCTATACAGGGAGAAACACCATATATTTT	CASSSYTGRNTIYF
once	TRBV7-2	TRBD1	TRBJ1-1	TGTGCCAGCAGCACACCCCAGACGGGACAGGGTAAAGCTTTCTTT	CASSTPQTGQGKAFF
few	TRBV6-5	.	TRBJ1-1	TGTGCCAGCAGTTACTCGGGGGGAAGGGGAACTGAAGCTTTCTTT	CASSYSGGRGTEAFF
.	TRBV28	.	TRBJ1-1	TGTGCCAGCACCCGCCCGGGGAGGAACACTGAAGCTTTCTTT	CASTRPGRNTEAFF
few	TRBV3-1/TRBV3-2	.	TRBJ1-1	TGTGCCAGCAGCTTTACTTCAGGGAACACTGAAGCTTTCTTT	CASSFTSGNTEAFF
.	TRBV11-2	.	TRBJ1-1	TGTGCCAGCAGCATACAGTTGAACACTGAAGCTTTCTTT	CASSIQLNTEAFF
.	TRBV7-3	.	TRBJ1-4	TGTGCCAGCAGCTTAAAGGGGGGGCAACCGAATGAAAAACTGTTTTTT	CASSLKGGQPNEKLFF
.	TRBV3-1/TRBV3-2	TRBD2	TRBJ2-1	TGTGCCAGCAGCCAAACACGAAGCGGGATACCTTACAATGAGCAGTTCTTC	CASSQTRSGIPYNEQFF
once	TRBV5-8	.	TRBJ1-2	TGTGCCAGCAGCTTGGGTAAAGGGGTCGGTGGCTACACCTTC	CASSLGKGVGGYTF
.	TRBV3-1/TRBV3-2	.	TRBJ1-6	TGTGCCAGCAGCCCGGACGGGGAAAATTCACCCCTCCACTTT	CASSPDGENSPLHF
.	TRBV18	TRBD1	TRBJ2-5	TGTGCCAGCTCACCACTGTCGTCAGGGGGATCGGGAGAGACCCAGTACTTC	CASSPLSSGGSGETQYF
.	TRBV29-1	.	TRBJ1-3	TGCAGCGTTGAAGATCGGGGGAGCTCTGGAAACACCATATATTTT	CSVEDRGSSGNTIYF
.	TRBV28	.	TRBJ1-1	TGTGCCAGCGGTAGAGTATTAAACACTGAAGCTTTCTTT	CASGRVLNTEAFF
once	TRBV12-3/TRBV12-4	TRBD1	TRBJ1-2	TGTGCCAGCAGTCCCCGACAGGGCTATGGCTACACCTTC	CASSPRQGYGYTF
once	TRBV19	.	TRBJ1-5	TGTGCCAGTAGTATTCTGGGGGCCAGAGGCCAGCCCCAGCATTTT	CASSILGARGQPQHF
.	TRBV5-1	.	TRBJ1-1	TGCGCCAGCGGCCAGGGTGGGAACACTGAAGCTTTCTTT	CASGQGGNTEAFF